A selection of T cell receptor beta chains follows, all from one sample in a study of blood T cell repertoires in COVID-19. Using immunoSEQ multiplex PCR, the repertoire was profiled, and TCRdb retains in-frame clones only, with some absent. The data show some 270,000 clones, with 85% to 90% seen just once and around 4.6% held by the top ten. Sequences were obtained from peripheral blood. The receptors were gathered from a woman aged 40-49 years who had recovered from COVID-19. CDR3s include the opening cysteine and the closing phenylalanine or tryptophan. The order of the fields is D gene, clone size, J gene, CDR3 length, V gene, CDR3 DNA, CDR3 protein. A D gene is named only where the DNA matches it firmly. Expanded clones get a size class; other rows say once, few or many, or leave the size out.

>.|.|TRBJ2-5|14|TRBV2
TGTGCCAGCAGCGCAGGGCCCCCGGGAGAGACCCAGTACTTC
CASSAGPPGETQYF
>TRBD1|.|TRBJ2-5|14|TRBV5-4
TGTGCCAGCAGACCCGGACAGGCCGAGCAGACCCAGTACTTC
CASRPGQAEQTQYF
>.|.|TRBJ1-2|14|TRBV2
TGTGCCAGCAGTGAAGCCATCCTATTCTATGGCTACACCTTC
CASSEAILFYGYTF
>.|.|TRBJ2-2|14|TRBV10-2
TGCGCCAGCAGTGCAGGGGTTTATACCGGGGAGCTGTTTTTT
CASSAGVYTGELFF
>.|.|TRBJ2-1|12|TRBV13
TGTGCCAGCAGCTCCCTACCACGCGAGCAGTTCTTC
CASSSLPREQFF
>TRBD2|.|TRBJ2-1|20|TRBV27
TGTGCCAGCAGTCCGTTGGGAGGGACTAGCGGACTAAAATATTCCAATGAGCAGTTCTTC
CASSPLGGTSGLKYSNEQFF
>.|.|TRBJ2-2|15|TRBV18
TGTGCCAGCTCACCAGTCTCTCTTTCCACCGGGGAGCTGTTTTTT
CASSPVSLSTGELFF
>TRBD2|once|TRBJ2-5|13|TRBV11-3
TGTGCCAGCAGCACTAGCGAGGAGGGGACCCAGTACTTC
CASSTSEEGTQYF
>.|.|TRBJ2-1|14|TRBV5-1
TGCGCCAGCAGCTTGGCTTTAGCTTACAATGAGCAGTTCTTC
CASSLALAYNEQFF
>TRBD2|.|TRBJ2-1|18|TRBV5-4
TGTGCCAGCAGCCCGAGGACTAGCGGGGTGAGCTCCTACAATGAGCAGTTCTTC
CASSPRTSGVSSYNEQFF
>TRBD2|once|TRBJ2-2|17|TRBV9
TGTGCCAGCAGCGCGGGACTAGCGGGGGGGCCCACCGGGGAGCTGTTTTTT
CASSAGLAGGPTGELFF
>TRBD2|.|TRBJ2-3|19|TRBV4-1
TGCGCCAGCAGCCGGCAAACTAGCGGGGGATCCTCTAGCACAGATACGCAGTATTTT
CASSRQTSGGSSSTDTQYF
>.|.|TRBJ1-2|16|TRBV24-1
TGTGCCACCAGTGATCCTCGAGGGGGTTTGAGCTATGGCTACACCTTC
CATSDPRGGLSYGYTF
>.|.|TRBJ2-3|15|TRBV6-4
TGTGCCAGCAGTGAGCGAGGGGGAAGCACAGATACGCAGTATTTT
CASSERGGSTDTQYF
>.|.|TRBJ2-4|14|TRBV7-9
TGTGCCAGCAGCTTAGATCTAGCCAAAAACATTCAGTACTTC
CASSLDLAKNIQYF
>TRBD1|.|TRBJ2-3|14|TRBV6-1
TGTGCCAGCGAGGGGACAGAAAAAGGGGATACGCAGTATTTT
CASEGTEKGDTQYF
>.|.|TRBJ1-1|14|TRBV19
TGTGCCAGTAGAAAGGTCCGAGGATGGACTGAAGCTTTCTTT
CASRKVRGWTEAFF
>TRBD2|.|TRBJ2-3|19|TRBV6-4
TGTGCCAGCAGTGACTCGTATAGCGGGGGGGCCATGTCTGCGGGTACGCAGTATTTT
CASSDSYSGGAMSAGTQYF
>.|.|TRBJ1-5|18|TRBV5-6
TGTGCCAGCAGCTTGTCGGGGCTTCCGGGGGAGGCAATTCAGCCCCAGCATTTT
CASSLSGLPGEAIQPQHF
>.|.|TRBJ2-2|13|TRBV24-1
TGTGCCACCAGTGCCCTAGGTACCGGGGAGCTGTTTTTT
CATSALGTGELFF
>.|.|TRBJ2-1|14|TRBV9
TGTGCCAGCAGCGTAGGGTGGCAGACTAATGAGCAGTTCTTC
CASSVGWQTNEQFF
>.|.|TRBJ2-7|13|TRBV28
TGTGCCAGCAGGCGCAGGGTAGATGGCGAGCAGTACTTC
CASRRRVDGEQYF
>.|.|TRBJ1-4|15|TRBV3-1/TRBV3-2
TGTGCCAGCAGCCAAGATGGGCAGGGAGGCGAAAAACTGTTTTTT
CASSQDGQGGEKLFF
>TRBD1|.|TRBJ2-7|16|TRBV6-5
TGTGCCAGCAGTTACTCGGCGGACAGGCCTTCCTACGAGCAGTACTTC
CASSYSADRPSYEQYF
>TRBD1|.|TRBJ1-6|17|TRBV9
TGTGCCAGCAGCGTCGGACAGGGTCGATTGGGTAATTCACCCCTCCACTTT
CASSVGQGRLGNSPLHF
>.|.|TRBJ2-7|18|TRBV7-2
TGTGCCAGCAGCTCCAGGGGAAAAAGGGGCGGCCTCCCTTACGAGCAGTACTTC
CASSSRGKRGGLPYEQYF
>TRBD2|.|TRBJ2-1|15|TRBV5-6
TGTGCCAGCAGCGGACCAGCGGGAGCCTACAATGAGCAGTTCTTC
CASSGPAGAYNEQFF
>TRBD2|.|TRBJ2-5|18|TRBV10-2
TGCGCCAGCAGTGAGCCCTGGGATCCGAGCGGGGGGCGAGAGACCCAGTACTTC
CASSEPWDPSGGRETQYF
>TRBD1|.|TRBJ2-7|12|TRBV10-2
TGCGCCAGCACCCGACAGGGGTCCGAGCAGTACTTC
CASTRQGSEQYF
>TRBD2|.|TRBJ2-7|14|TRBV4-2
TGTGCCAGCAGCCAAGATGCTAGCGGGGGGGAGCAGTACTTC
CASSQDASGGEQYF
>.|few|TRBJ2-1|16|TRBV5-1
TGCGCCAGCAGCTTGGGGGACTCGAGCTCCTACAATGAGCAGTTCTTC
CASSLGDSSSYNEQFF
>TRBD2|.|TRBJ2-3|15|TRBV4-2
TGTGCCAGCAGCCAAGATCAACTAGCGGAAGATACGCAGTATTTT
CASSQDQLAEDTQYF
>.|few|TRBJ1-6|13|TRBV6-4
TGTGCCAGCAGTCAAGTACGGAATTCACCCCTCCACTTT
CASSQVRNSPLHF
>.|.|TRBJ1-1|10|TRBV29-1
TGCAGCGTTGAAGATCGTATAGCTTTCTTT
CSVEDRIAFF
>TRBD1|.|TRBJ2-7|14|TRBV7-6
TGTGCCAGCAGCTCACGGACAGGGTGGAACGAGCAGTACTTC
CASSSRTGWNEQYF
>TRBD1|.|TRBJ1-6|14|TRBV11-3
TGTGCCAGCAGCTCCGGACAGGGAAATTCACCCCTCCACTTT
CASSSGQGNSPLHF
>TRBD2|once|TRBJ2-3|16|TRBV18
TGTGCCAGCTCACCGTCCCTTAGCGGGGGGACAGATACGCAGTATTTT
CASSPSLSGGTDTQYF
>.|.|TRBJ2-1|15|TRBV29-1
TGCAGCGTTGAGGAGGGGTTCGGCACCTACAATGAGCAGTTCTTC
CSVEEGFGTYNEQFF
>TRBD1|.|TRBJ2-2|15|TRBV7-2
TGTGCCAGCAGCTCGAGGGGGCACGACACCGGGGAGCTGTTTTTT
CASSSRGHDTGELFF
>TRBD1|few|TRBJ2-4|14|TRBV19
TGTGCCAGTTCACAGGGGGAAGCCAAAAACATTCAGTACTTC
CASSQGEAKNIQYF
>.|.|TRBJ2-7|14|TRBV7-3
TGTGCCAGCGCTAGGGACGGGAGCTCCTACGAGCAGTACTTC
CASARDGSSYEQYF
>TRBD1|.|TRBJ1-2|14|TRBV28
TGTGCCAGCAGTACGGGACAGATTTCATATGGCTACACCTTC
CASSTGQISYGYTF
>TRBD1|.|TRBJ1-2|13|TRBV5-1
TGCGCCAGCAGTTCCCAGGGGGACTATGGCTACACCTTC
CASSSQGDYGYTF
>TRBD2|.|TRBJ2-3|17|TRBV7-2
TGTGCCAGCAGCTTAAACGCGGGAGTTTGGAACACAGATACGCAGTATTTT
CASSLNAGVWNTDTQYF
>.|.|TRBJ1-2|13|TRBV19
TGTGCCAGTATCGAGGGCCCGGGCGGTGGCTACACCTTC
CASIEGPGGGYTF
>TRBD2|.|TRBJ2-2|14|TRBV6-5
TGTGCCAGCAGACAACTAGCGGGGGAAGGGGAGCTGTTTTTT
CASRQLAGEGELFF
>.|.|TRBJ2-1|15|TRBV2
TGTGCCAGCAGTGGTTATCAGGGATCCTACAATGAGCAGTTCTTC
CASSGYQGSYNEQFF
>TRBD1|.|TRBJ2-5|15|TRBV2
TGTGCCAGCAGCTTCCCGGGACAGGGGGGAGAGACCCAGTACTTC
CASSFPGQGGETQYF
>.|.|TRBJ1-1|11|TRBV30
TGTGCCTGGAGCTTACTCACTGAAGCTTTCTTT
CAWSLLTEAFF
>.|.|TRBJ2-4|13|TRBV9
TGTGCCAGCAGCCCCTCTGAGTTACGGATTCAGTACTTC
CASSPSELRIQYF
>.|once|TRBJ1-2|13|TRBV19
TGTGCCAGTAGCGACAGCGATAACTATGGCTACACCTTC
CASSDSDNYGYTF
>.|.|TRBJ2-5|15|TRBV23-1
TGCGCCAGCAGCGAGCGAGTAACCCATCACGGGACCCAGTACTTC
CASSERVTHHGTQYF
>.|.|TRBJ2-2|12|TRBV5-3
TGTGCCAGAAGCTTTCTTAACGGGGAGCTGTTTTTT
CARSFLNGELFF
>TRBD1|once|TRBJ2-2|15|TRBV10-3
TGTGCCATCAGTGACGGGACAGGGGATACCGGGGAGCTGTTTTTT
CAISDGTGDTGELFF
>TRBD1|.|TRBJ2-3|16|TRBV12-5
TGTGCTAGTGGTTTGGCCAAGACAGGGGGGACAGATACGCAGTATTTT
CASGLAKTGGTDTQYF